This T cell receptor beta chain stems from a study of tumor-infiltrating lymphocytes in oesophageal squamous cell carcinoma. This clonotype is deemed medium-sized. TCRdb called the PCR reads again in MiXCR, with one record for every CDR3 protein. The sample lists about 13,000 distinct CDR3 sequences, roughly half occurring once. Trimming took off 8 bases at V and 3 bases at J, with 13 bases between the two ends. The CDR3 is made up of 13 amino acids. Germline V gene lookup returns CDR1 SGHAT and CDR2 FQNNGV. The sequenced sample was esophageal tumor tissue. The J gene is TRBJ1-1, the V gene TRBV11-2; a possible D gene is TRBD1 (5 bases). The clonotype comes from a male donor with esophageal squamous cell carcinoma. CDR3 amino acids: CASLGGWHTEAFF. The DNA for the CDR3 is TGTGCCAGCTTGGGGGGGTGGCACACTGAAGCTTTCTTT.